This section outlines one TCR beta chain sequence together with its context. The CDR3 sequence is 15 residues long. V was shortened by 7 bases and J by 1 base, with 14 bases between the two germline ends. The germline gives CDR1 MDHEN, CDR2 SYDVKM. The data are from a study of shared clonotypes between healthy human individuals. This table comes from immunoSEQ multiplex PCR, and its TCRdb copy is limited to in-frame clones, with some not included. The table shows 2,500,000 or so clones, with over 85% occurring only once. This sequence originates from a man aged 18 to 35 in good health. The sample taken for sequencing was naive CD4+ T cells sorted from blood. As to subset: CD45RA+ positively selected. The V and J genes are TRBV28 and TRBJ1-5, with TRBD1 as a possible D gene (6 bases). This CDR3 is CASTREGGSNQPQHF. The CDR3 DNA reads TGTGCCAGCACCCGAGAGGGGGGGAGCAATCAGCCCCAGCATTTT.